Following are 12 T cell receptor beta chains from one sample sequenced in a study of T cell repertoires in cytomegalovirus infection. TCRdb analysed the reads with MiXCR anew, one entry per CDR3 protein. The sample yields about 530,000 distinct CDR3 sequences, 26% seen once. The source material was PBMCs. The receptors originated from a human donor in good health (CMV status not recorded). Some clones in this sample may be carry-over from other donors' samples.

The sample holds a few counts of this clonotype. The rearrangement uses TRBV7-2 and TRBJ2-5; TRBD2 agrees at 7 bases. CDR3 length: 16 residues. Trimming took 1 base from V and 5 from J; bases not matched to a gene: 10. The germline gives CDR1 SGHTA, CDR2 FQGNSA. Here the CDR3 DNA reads TGTGCCAGCAGCTTAGGGTTGGGTCTAGCGGCTGAGACCCAGTACTTC. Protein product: CASSLGLGLAAETQYF.

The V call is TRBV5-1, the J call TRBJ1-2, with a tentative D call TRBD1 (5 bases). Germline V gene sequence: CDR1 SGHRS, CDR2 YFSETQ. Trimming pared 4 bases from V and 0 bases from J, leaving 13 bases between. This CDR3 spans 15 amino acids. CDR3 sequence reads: CASSPRTDTNYGYTF. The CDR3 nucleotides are TGCGCCAGCAGCCCACGGACGGACACTAACTATGGCTACACCTTC.

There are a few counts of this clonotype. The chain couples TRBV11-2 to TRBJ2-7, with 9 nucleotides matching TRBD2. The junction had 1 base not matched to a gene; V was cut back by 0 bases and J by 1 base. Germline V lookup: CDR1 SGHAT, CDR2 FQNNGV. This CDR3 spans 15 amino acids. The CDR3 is CASSLDLAGSYEQYF. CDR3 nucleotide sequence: TGTGCCAGCAGCTTAGATCTAGCGGGGTCCTACGAGCAGTACTTC.

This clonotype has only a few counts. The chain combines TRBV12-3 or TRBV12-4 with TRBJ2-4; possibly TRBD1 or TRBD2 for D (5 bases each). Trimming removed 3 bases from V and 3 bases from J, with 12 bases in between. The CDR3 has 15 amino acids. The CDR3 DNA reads TGTGCCAGCAGTTTCCGAGGGGTTGGCAAAAACATTCAGTACTTC. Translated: CASSFRGVGKNIQYF.

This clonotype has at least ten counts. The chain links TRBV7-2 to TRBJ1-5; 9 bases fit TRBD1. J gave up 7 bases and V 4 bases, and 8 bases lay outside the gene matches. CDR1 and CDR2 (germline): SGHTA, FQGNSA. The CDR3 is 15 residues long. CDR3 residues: CASSYELQGAQPQHF. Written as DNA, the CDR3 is TGTGCCAGCAGCTACGAATTACAGGGGGCCCAGCCCCAGCATTTT. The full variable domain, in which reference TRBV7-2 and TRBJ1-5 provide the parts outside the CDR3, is GAGVSQSPSNKVTEKGKDVELRCDPISGHTALYWYRQSLGQGLEFLIYFQGNSAPDKSGLPSDRFSAERTGGSVSTLTIQRTQQEDSAVYLCASSYELQGAQPQHFGDGTRLSIL.

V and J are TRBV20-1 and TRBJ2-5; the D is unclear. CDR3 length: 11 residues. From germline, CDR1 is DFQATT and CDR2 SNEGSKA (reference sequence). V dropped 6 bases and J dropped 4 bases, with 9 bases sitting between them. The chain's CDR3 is CSAARIETQYF. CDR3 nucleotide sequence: TGCAGTGCCGCGAGAATAGAGACCCAGTACTTC.

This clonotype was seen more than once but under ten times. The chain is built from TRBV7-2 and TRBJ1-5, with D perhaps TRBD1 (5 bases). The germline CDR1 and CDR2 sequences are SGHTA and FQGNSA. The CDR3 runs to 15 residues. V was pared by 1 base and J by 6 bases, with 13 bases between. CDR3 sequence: CASSLELARGQPQHF. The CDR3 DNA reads TGTGCCAGCAGCTTAGAGTTGGCAAGGGGTCAGCCCCAGCATTTT. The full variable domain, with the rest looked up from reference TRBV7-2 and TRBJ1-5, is GAGVSQSPSNKVTEKGKDVELRCDPISGHTALYWYRQSLGQGLEFLIYFQGNSAPDKSGLPSDRFSAERTGGSVSTLTIQRTQQEDSAVYLCASSLELARGQPQHFGDGTRLSIL.

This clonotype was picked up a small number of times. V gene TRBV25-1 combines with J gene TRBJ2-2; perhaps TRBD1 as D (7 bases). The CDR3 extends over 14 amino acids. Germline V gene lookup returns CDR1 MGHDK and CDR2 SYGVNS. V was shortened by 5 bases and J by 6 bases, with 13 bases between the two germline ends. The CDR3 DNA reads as TGTGCCAGCAGTTCAGGGGGGCGATCCGGGGAGCTGTTTTTT. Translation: CASSSGGRSGELFF.

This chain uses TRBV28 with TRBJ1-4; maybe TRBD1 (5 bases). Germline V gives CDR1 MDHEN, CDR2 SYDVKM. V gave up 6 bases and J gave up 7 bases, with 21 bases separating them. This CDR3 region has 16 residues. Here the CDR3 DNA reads TGTGCCAGCAGCAATCCAAGACAGAGAGGGGTTGAAAAACTGTTTTTT. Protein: CASSNPRQRGVEKLFF. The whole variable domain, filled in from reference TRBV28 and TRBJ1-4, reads DVKVTQSSRYLVKRTGEKVFLECVQDMDHENMFWYRQDPGLGLRLIYFSYDVKMKEKGDIPEGYSVSREKKERFSLILESASTNQTSMYLCASSNPRQRGVEKLFFGSGTQLSVL.

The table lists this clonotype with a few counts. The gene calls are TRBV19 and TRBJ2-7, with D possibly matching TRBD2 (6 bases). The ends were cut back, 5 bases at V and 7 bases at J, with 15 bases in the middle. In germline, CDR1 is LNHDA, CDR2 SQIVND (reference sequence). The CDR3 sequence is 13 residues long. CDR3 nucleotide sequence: TGTGCCAGTAGTTTCCTGTCCGCGGGGGAGCAGTACTTC. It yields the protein CASSFLSAGEQYF.

CDR3 sequence reads: CASSRQFRGLSGANVLTF. For the CDR3, the DNA is TGTGCCAGCAGTCGACAGTTCAGGGGATTATCTGGGGCCAACGTCCTGACTTTC. This rearrangement joins TRBV28 to TRBJ2-6; possibly TRBD1 for D (6 bases). Germline CDR1 is MDHEN and CDR2 is SYDVKM. The CDR3 loop spans 18 amino acids. V was pared by 5 bases and J by 1 base, with 18 bases between.

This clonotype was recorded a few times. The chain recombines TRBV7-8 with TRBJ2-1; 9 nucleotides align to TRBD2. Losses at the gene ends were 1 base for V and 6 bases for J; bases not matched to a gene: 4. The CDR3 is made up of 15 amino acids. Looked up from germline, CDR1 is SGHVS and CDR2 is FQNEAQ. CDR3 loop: CASSLELAGINEQFF. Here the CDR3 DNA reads TGTGCCAGCAGCTTAGAACTAGCGGGTATCAATGAGCAGTTCTTC.